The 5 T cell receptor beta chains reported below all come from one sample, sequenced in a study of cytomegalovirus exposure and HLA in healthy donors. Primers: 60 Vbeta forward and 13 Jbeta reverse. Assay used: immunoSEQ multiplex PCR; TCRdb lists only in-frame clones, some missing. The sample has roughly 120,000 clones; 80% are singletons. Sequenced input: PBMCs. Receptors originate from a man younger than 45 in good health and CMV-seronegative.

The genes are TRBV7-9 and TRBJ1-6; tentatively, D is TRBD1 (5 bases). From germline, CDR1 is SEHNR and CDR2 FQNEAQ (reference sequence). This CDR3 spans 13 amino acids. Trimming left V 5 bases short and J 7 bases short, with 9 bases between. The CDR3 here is CASSPDRNSPLHF. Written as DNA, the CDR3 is TGTGCCAGCAGCCCAGACAGAAATTCACCCCTCCACTTT.

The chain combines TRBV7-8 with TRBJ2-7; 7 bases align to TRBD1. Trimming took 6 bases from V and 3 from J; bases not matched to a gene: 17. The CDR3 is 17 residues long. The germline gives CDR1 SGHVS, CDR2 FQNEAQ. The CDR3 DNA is TGTGCCAGCAGATTCGGGACAGCTATCCGACCCGGCTACGAGCAGTACTTC. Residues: CASRFGTAIRPGYEQYF.

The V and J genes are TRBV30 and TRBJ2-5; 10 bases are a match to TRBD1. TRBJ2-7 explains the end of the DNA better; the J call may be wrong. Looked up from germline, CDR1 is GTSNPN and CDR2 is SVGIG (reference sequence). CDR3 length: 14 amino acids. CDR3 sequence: CAWSPGQGYHEQYF. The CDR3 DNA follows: TGTGCCTGGAGTCCGGGACAGGGGTACCACGAGCAGTACTTC.

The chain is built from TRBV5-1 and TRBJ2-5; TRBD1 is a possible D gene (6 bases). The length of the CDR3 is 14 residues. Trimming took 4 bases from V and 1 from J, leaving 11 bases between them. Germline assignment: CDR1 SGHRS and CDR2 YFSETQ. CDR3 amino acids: CASSIDRPQETQYF. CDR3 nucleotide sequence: TGCGCCAGCAGCATCGACAGGCCCCAAGAGACCCAGTACTTC.

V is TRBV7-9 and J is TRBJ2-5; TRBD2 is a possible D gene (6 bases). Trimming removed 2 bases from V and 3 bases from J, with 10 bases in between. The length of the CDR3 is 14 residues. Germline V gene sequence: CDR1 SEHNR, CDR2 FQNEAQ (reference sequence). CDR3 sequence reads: CASSLISGEETQYF. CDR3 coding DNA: TGTGCCAGCAGCTTAATATCGGGAGAAGAGACCCAGTACTTC.